This T cell receptor (beta chain) was recovered during a study of CD8 T cells in Susac syndrome. The CDR3 totals 15 residues. Trimming left V 3 bases short and J 0 bases short, with 9 bases between. When the RNA was reverse transcribed, random hexamers were used with an input of roughly 0.45 to 1 ug. TCRdb re-analysed the immunoSEQ multiplex PCR reads in MiXCR, keeping a single row per CDR3 protein. The sample contains around 300,000 distinct CDR3 sequences, approximately 85% of which appear only once. This clonotype was seen a single time. Sequencing of TCR beta was performed on blood CD8+ T cells and on blood CD4+ T cells. Relapsing-remitting disease, either stable or active, was present in the multiple sclerosis controls, who were treatment-naive patients.

The source is a human donor with multiple sclerosis. What was sequenced was CD8+ T cells from PBMCs. V is TRBV12-3 or TRBV12-4 and J is TRBJ2-1; D not resolved. CDR3 coding DNA: TGTGCCAGCAGTTTGATCTTTAGCTCCTACAATGAGCAGTTCTTC. This translates into CASSLIFSSYNEQFF.